This section outlines one T cell receptor beta chain sequence together with its context. This sample stems from a study of blood T cell repertoires in COVID-19. The CDR3 totals 10 residues. Trimming shortened V by 5 bases and J by 6 bases, and 4 bases separated the two germline ends. CDR1 is MNHEY, CDR2 SVGAGI, per germline. Sequencing was performed with immunoSEQ multiplex PCR; in TCRdb, only in-frame clones are kept and a portion is missing. There are more than 95,000 clones in the sample; roughly nine tenths occur only once, and 17% lies in the top ten. Material: peripheral blood. This sequence was found in a woman older than 75 in a cohort sampled during active COVID-19. The V call is TRBV6-5, the J call TRBJ1-2; D gene unclear. CDR3 sequence (DNA): TGTGCCAGCAGTACGGATGGCTACACCTTC. Translation gives CASSTDGYTF.